These 17 T cell receptor beta chains were sequenced from one sample in a study of Ad26.COV2.S vaccination and SARS-CoV-2 variants. Clones were sequenced by immunoSEQ multiplex PCR, and TCRdb holds only the in-frame ones, with some missing. Here the sample spans around 370,000 clones, roughly 81% being singletons. Documented treatment: roughly 19 received Ad26.COV2.S at low or high dose, single or two shots; roughly five received placebo; per-sample allocation not given. Day 63 following the first vaccine or placebo injection was when the samples were taken. Sequencing used peripheral blood, obtained in a trial of Ad26.COV2.S vaccine versus placebo. The source is a person aged 18-60 years who received the Ad26.COV2.S COVID-19 vaccine or a placebo.

The chain couples TRBV20-1 to TRBJ2-1; D not certain. CDR3 size: 10 residues. Trimming left V 1 base short and J 9 bases short, with 4 bases between. Germline CDR1 reads DFQATT; CDR2 reads SNEGSKA (reference sequence). CDR3 DNA: TGCAGTGCTAGAGTAAGTGAGCAGTTCTTC. Protein product: CSARVSEQFF.

This chain uses TRBV18 with TRBJ2-5; maybe TRBD2 (6 bases). CDR1 KGHSH and CDR2 LQKENI come from the germline V gene. The CDR3 contains 19 residues. V lost 3 bases and J lost 2, with 25 bases in between. The CDR3 DNA sequence: TGTGCCAGCTCACCCGGGAAGAGTAGTGCGGGATGGGGACAAGAGACCCAGTACTTC. This sequence encodes CASSPGKSSAGWGQETQYF.

This rearrangement joins TRBV6-6 to TRBJ2-2, with TRBD2 matching over 13 bases. This CDR3 comprises 20 residues. Trimming took 6 bases from V and 3 from J; bases not matched to a gene: 16. The germline V gene encodes CDR1 MNHNY and CDR2 SVGAGI (reference sequence). Here the CDR3 reads CASSLPHTSGGAEDTGELFF. The CDR3 region has the DNA TGTGCCAGCAGCCTCCCGCACACTAGCGGGGGGGCCGAGGACACCGGGGAGCTGTTTTTT.

This rearrangement joins TRBV5-4 to TRBJ1-1, with 9 bases identical to TRBD1. The CDR3 is 16 residues long. Per the germline V gene, CDR1 is SGHNT and CDR2 is YYREEE (reference sequence). V shed 4 bases, J shed 6 bases, and the junction held 13 bases outside the gene matches. The CDR3 region is CASSVGQGSLGAEAFF. CDR3 nucleotide sequence: TGTGCCAGCAGCGTTGGACAGGGGAGTTTAGGGGCTGAAGCTTTCTTT.

The chain employs TRBV14 and TRBJ1-2; 8 nucleotides line up with TRBD1. CDR3 length equals 18 residues. The germline V gene encodes CDR1 SGHDN and CDR2 FVKESK. After removal of 2 bases from V and 7 bases from J, the junction contained 18 bases not matched to a gene. DNA for the CDR3: TGTGCCAGCAGCCAAATCAAACCCCTTTTCGACAGGGGCGTTGGCTACACCTTC. Its translation is CASSQIKPLFDRGVGYTF.

The chain combines TRBV4-3 with TRBJ2-5, with TRBD1 identical over 8 bases. Germline assignment: CDR1 LGHNA and CDR2 YSLEER. CDR3 size: 17 residues. V lost 0 bases to trimming and J lost 2 bases; unmatched junction nucleotides: 8. The CDR3 spells CASSQDPDREAQETQYF. The CDR3 nucleotides read TGCGCCAGCAGCCAAGATCCGGACAGGGAGGCGCAAGAGACCCAGTACTTC.

The V gene is TRBV28, the J gene TRBJ2-5, with D possibly TRBD1 on 5 matching bases. This CDR3 has 15 amino acids. The germline V and J ends were trimmed by 2 bases and 5 bases, with 15 bases remaining between them. The germline V gene encodes CDR1 MDHEN and CDR2 SYDVKM. In nucleotides, the CDR3 is TGTGCCAGCAGTTTAATAGTTCAGGGTCGCGAGACCCAGTACTTC. Its protein is CASSLIVQGRETQYF.

V and J are TRBV6-2 or TRBV6-3 and TRBJ2-5, with D possibly matching TRBD2 (5 bases). Per the germline V gene, CDR1 is MNHEY and CDR2 is SVGEGT. V was shortened by 3 bases and J by 2 bases, with 13 bases between the two germline ends. This CDR3 region has 15 residues. CDR3 nucleotides: TGTGCCAGCAGTTATTTCGGGAACGGTCAAGAGACCCAGTACTTC. Its protein is CASSYFGNGQETQYF.

The chain links TRBV15 to TRBJ1-1; 7 bases fit TRBD1. Trimming removed 8 bases from V and 1 base from J; junction bases left unmatched: 4. The CDR3 contains 13 residues. Per the germline V gene, CDR1 is LNHNV and CDR2 is YYDKDF (reference sequence). As DNA, the CDR3 is TGTGCCACCGGACGACAGGGGAACACTGAAGCTTTCTTT. This sequence encodes CATGRQGNTEAFF.

The CDR3 region has the DNA TGTGCCAGCAGTTACCCCGGGGTTAACTACGAGCAGTACTTC. This codes for CASSYPGVNYEQYF. V is TRBV6-5 and J is TRBJ2-7, with D possibly matching TRBD2 (5 bases). The CDR3 covers 14 residues. V was trimmed by 2 bases and J by 3 bases, leaving 11 bases between them. Germline V gene lookup returns CDR1 MNHEY and CDR2 SVGAGI.

The chain employs TRBV5-6 and TRBJ2-7, with a weak D call TRBD1 (6 bases). Germline loops: CDR1 SGHDT, CDR2 YYEEEE. The CDR3 runs to 14 residues. V dropped 0 bases and J dropped 0 bases, with 7 bases sitting between them. As DNA, the CDR3 is TGTGCCAGCAGCTTGGGGGACACCTCCTACGAGCAGTACTTC. This encodes CASSLGDTSYEQYF.

This clone was counted once. Here the CDR3 DNA reads TGTGCCAGCAGGCCTCCGGGACTAGGGAGCAATGAGCAGTTCTTC. The encoded protein is CASRPPGLGSNEQFF. V is TRBV9 and J is TRBJ2-1; 8 bases fit TRBD2. The CDR3 loop spans 15 amino acids. Germline assignment: CDR1 SGDLS and CDR2 YYNGEE. The J segment lost 6 bases and the V segment lost 5 bases, leaving 10 bases of the junction unmatched.

The chain recombines TRBV5-1 with TRBJ2-1; 12 bases match TRBD2. The length of the CDR3 is 20 residues. Germline CDR1 and CDR2: SGHRS and YFSETQ. With V trimmed by 4 bases and J by 4 bases, 18 bases remained unmatched. In nucleotides, the CDR3 is TGCGCCAGCAGCAAAAGCGGAGGACTAGCGGGACCCCCGACTTACAATGAGCAGTTCTTC. Encoded protein: CASSKSGGLAGPPTYNEQFF.

This clone was seen a few times. This chain uses TRBV5-1 with TRBJ1-1, with TRBD1 matching over 7 bases. CDR1 and CDR2 (germline): SGHRS, YFSETQ. This CDR3 contains 14 residues. V was pared by 4 bases and J by 6 bases, with 9 bases of the junction left unmatched. CDR3 region: CASSEGTATPEAFF. CDR3 nucleotides: TGCGCCAGCAGCGAAGGGACAGCGACCCCTGAAGCTTTCTTT.

This chain joins TRBV27 and TRBJ2-3; 11 nucleotides match TRBD2. This CDR3 spans 16 amino acids. The V gene end was trimmed by 6 bases and the J gene end by 5 bases; junction bases not matched to a gene: 10. The germline gives CDR1 MNHEY, CDR2 SMNVEV (reference sequence). DNA of the CDR3: TGTGCCAGCAGCAAACCACTAGCGGGAGCGGTAGATACGCAGTATTTT. This codes for CASSKPLAGAVDTQYF.

This clone was found a few times. This chain joins TRBV5-1 and TRBJ2-7; the D is unclear. CDR1 SGHRS and CDR2 YFSETQ come from the germline V gene. The CDR3 extends over 15 amino acids. The V end was cut by 0 bases, the J end by 2 bases, with 12 bases between. In DNA form, the CDR3 reads TGCGCCAGCAGCTTGGGCAGAGCCCTCACCTACGAGCAGTACTTC. This gives the protein CASSLGRALTYEQYF.

The chain combines TRBV4-3 with TRBJ2-3; TRBD2 matches at 11 bases. CDR1 and CDR2 (germline): LGHNA, YSLEER. The CDR3 is made up of 18 amino acids. J was trimmed by 5 bases and V by 1 base; bases with no gene match: 11. DNA of the CDR3: TGCGCCAGCAGCCAAGTCCGACCTAGCGGGAGGCATAGAGATACGCAGTATTTT. This translates into CASSQVRPSGRHRDTQYF.